Each of the 10 T cell receptor beta chains below was sequenced from the same sample in a study of early T cells in non-severe SARS-CoV-2 infection. TCRdb recomputed calls from the 5' RACE reads with MiXCR, one row per CDR3 protein. In the table there are about 48,000 distinct CDR3 sequences, 5.6% of which are singletons. Sequenced: whole blood. The receptors originated from an adult who was a healthcare worker with PCR-confirmed SARS-CoV-2 infection or an uninfected control (not recorded which).

This clonotype is termed medium-sized. The rearrangement links TRBV7-9 to TRBJ1-2; D may be TRBD1 (5 bases). The CDR3 is 15 residues long. The V gene's germline CDR1 is SEHNR and CDR2 FQNEAQ (reference sequence). V lost 0 bases and J 4 bases, leaving 12 bases between the germline ends. CDR3 DNA sequence: TGTGCCAGCAGCTTAGCGGAGAACGGGGCCTATGGCTACACCTTC. It translates to CASSLAENGAYGYTF.

This clonotype was seen repeatedly, ten times or more. The V gene is TRBV5-1, the J gene TRBJ2-3; perhaps D is TRBD1 or TRBD2 (5 bases each). Germline CDR1 and CDR2: SGHRS and YFSETQ. The V end was cut by 4 bases, the J end by 1 base, with 16 bases between. This CDR3 is built from 16 residues. The CDR3 protein is CASSPPLGERTDTQYF. The CDR3 DNA reads TGCGCCAGCAGCCCGCCCCTGGGGGAGCGCACAGATACGCAGTATTTT.

This clonotype was counted many times. The V gene is TRBV27, the J gene TRBJ1-2; D perhaps matches TRBD1 (5 bases). The ends were cut back, 3 bases at V and 1 base at J, with 9 bases in the middle. The CDR3 sequence is 14 residues long. Germline V gene lookup returns CDR1 MNHEY and CDR2 SMNVEV (reference sequence). The CDR3 DNA sequence: TGTGCCAGCAGTTTCGGGGGAGGTAACTATGGCTACACCTTC. Translating it yields CASSFGGGNYGYTF.

This clonotype was picked up a small number of times. The V call is TRBV12-3 or TRBV12-4, the J call TRBJ2-7, with 9 bases matching TRBD1. The junction had 11 bases not matched to a gene; V was cut back by 6 bases and J by 2 bases. This CDR3 spans 16 amino acids. The CDR3 loop reads CASSLVVGQGTYEQYF. The CDR3 bases are TGTGCCAGCAGCCTGGTAGTGGGACAGGGAACCTACGAGCAGTACTTC.

This clonotype was counted ten times or more. The chain combines TRBV5-6 with TRBJ1-5; D remains ambiguous. CDR1 is SGHDT and CDR2 is YYEEEE in the germline V gene. The ends were cut back, 3 bases at V and 3 bases at J, with 10 bases in the middle. The CDR3 covers 14 residues. The CDR3 region has the DNA TGTGCCAGCAGCTCTGCCGGGTACAATCAGCCCCAGCATTTT. Amino acids: CASSSAGYNQPQHF. Complete variable domain (other parts from reference TRBV5-6 and TRBJ1-5): DAGVTQSPTHLIKTRGQQVTLRCSPKSGHDTVSWYQQALGQGPQFIFQYYEEEERQRGNFPDRFSGHQFPNYSSELNVNALLLGDSALYLCASSSAGYNQPQHFGDGTRLSIL.

In regard to this clonotype: Sequence at one end of the junction differs from germline and may be a read error. V is TRBV2 and J is TRBJ2-4; tentative D call: TRBD1 (6 bases). Germline CDR1 reads SNHLY; CDR2 reads FYNNEI. The length of the CDR3 is 15 residues. The CDR3 DNA follows: TGTGCCAGCAGTGAAGTGGGGGCAGGTCGGAACAATCAGTACTTC. This codes for CASSEVGAGRNNQYF. Complete variable domain (other parts from reference TRBV2 and TRBJ2-4): EPEVTQTPSHQVTQMGQEVILRCVPISNHLYFYWYRQILGQKVEFLVSFYNNEISEKSEIFDDQFSVERPDGSNFTLKIRSTKLEDSAMYFCASSEVGAGRNNQYFGAGTRLSVL.

This clonotype was observed at least ten times. The CDR3 region is CASSLARDSHGYTF. Here the CDR3 DNA reads TGCGCCAGCAGCTTGGCCCGGGACAGCCATGGCTACACCTTC. The chain uses TRBV5-1 and TRBJ1-2, with 7 bases matching TRBD1. Germline V gene data show CDR1 as SGHRS and CDR2 as YFSETQ. After removal of 0 bases from V and 6 bases from J, the junction contained 5 bases not matched to a gene. The CDR3 is 14 amino acids. The full variable domain, rest sourced from reference TRBV5-1 and TRBJ1-2, is KAGVTQTPRYLIKTRGQQVTLSCSPISGHRSVSWYQQTPGQGLQFLFEYFSETQRNKGNFPGRFSGRQFSNSRSEMNVSTLELGDSALYLCASSLARDSHGYTFGSGTRLTVV.

This clonotype has more than one count but fewer than ten. CDR3 DNA sequence: TGTGCCTGGAGTCGGGGAGGAGCTAACTATGGCTACACCTTC. Amino acid sequence: CAWSRGGANYGYTF. This chain joins TRBV30 and TRBJ1-2; D is ambiguous. Germline assignment: CDR1 GTSNPN and CDR2 SVGIG (reference sequence). The V end was cut by 2 bases, the J end by 0 bases, with 10 bases between. This CDR3 is built from 14 residues.

This chain uses TRBV30 with TRBJ2-3; no definite D call. With 4 bases removed from V and 5 bases from J, the gap between germline ends came to 13 bases. The CDR3 length is 13 residues. Germline V gene data show CDR1 as GTSNPN and CDR2 as SVGIG (reference sequence). Here the CDR3 DNA reads TGTGCCTGGACCCGACGAGAGAGAGATACGCAGTATTTT. Translating gives CAWTRRERDTQYF.

Ten or more counts support this clonotype. J is TRBJ2-1 and V is TRBV4-2; TRBD1 or TRBD2 may be the D gene (5 bases each). V lost 0 bases and J 0 bases, leaving 9 bases between the germline ends. Germline lookup yields CDR1 LGHNA and CDR2 YNFKEQ. CDR3 length: 16 amino acids. CDR3 sequence (DNA): TGTGCCAGCAGCCAAGACGGGACCTACTCCTACAATGAGCAGTTCTTC. It encodes CASSQDGTYSYNEQFF.